The 9 T cell receptor beta chains reported below all come from one sample, sequenced in a study of CD8 T cells in ankylosing spondylitis. Study-wide findings and caveats: Blood from ankylosing spondylitis patients appeared to carry a characteristic eight-variant TCR beta motif.

No cognate antigen is known for these TCRs. TCRdb reanalysed the 5' RACE reads using MiXCR and keeps one entry per CDR3 protein. The sample lists approximately 540,000 distinct CDR3 sequences; about 13% were seen once. The sequenced sample was blood, either unsorted or a sorted T cell fraction (not recorded which). These receptors were obtained from a male donor with ankylosing spondylitis.

The chain is built from TRBV3-1 and TRBJ2-5; perhaps TRBD1 as D (5 bases). Deletions cut 1 base from V and 4 bases from J, with 13 bases between. Per the germline V gene, CDR1 is LGHDT and CDR2 is YNNKEL (reference sequence). The CDR3 sequence is 15 residues long. Written as DNA, the CDR3 is TGTGCCAGCAGCCAAGCTGGCAGGGTAGGAGAGACCCAGTACTTC. As protein: CASSQAGRVGETQYF.

The chain is built from TRBV20-1 and TRBJ1-1; weak D call: TRBD1 (6 bases). From germline, CDR1 is DFQATT and CDR2 SNEGSKA (reference sequence). V was clipped by 5 bases and J by 0 bases, with 16 bases between them. The length of the CDR3 is 15 residues. The CDR3 sequence: CSAERGGLMNTEAFF. DNA for the CDR3: TGCAGTGCTGAAAGGGGGGGCCTCATGAACACTGAAGCTTTCTTT.

This clonotype was seen a handful of times. This chain connects TRBV7-2 to TRBJ1-5; D is perhaps TRBD1 (6 bases). The V and J ends lost 4 bases and 4 bases respectively, with 11 bases between them. Germline V CDR1 and CDR2: SGHTA, FQGNSA. The CDR3 contains 14 residues. The CDR3 loop is CASSSTGWNQPQHF. In DNA form, the CDR3 reads TGTGCCAGCAGCTCTACAGGGTGGAATCAGCCCCAGCATTTT.

The chain employs TRBV11-2 and TRBJ2-7; a possible D gene is TRBD2 (5 bases). Germline lookup yields CDR1 SGHAT and CDR2 FQNNGV. Deletions cut 4 bases from V and 2 bases from J, with 18 bases between. The CDR3 has 16 amino acids. The CDR3 DNA reads TGTGCCAGCAGCTCAAGACTCAGCGGACTTCCCTACGAGCAGTACTTC. Protein: CASSSRLSGLPYEQYF. Full variable domain (outside the CDR3, taken from reference TRBV11-2 and TRBJ2-7): EAGVAQSPRYKIIEKRQSVAFWCNPISGHATLYWYQQILGQGPKLLIQFQNNGVVDDSQLPKDRFSAERLKGVDSTLKIQPAKLEDSAVYLCASSSRLSGLPYEQYFGPGTRLTVT.

Only a few counts were recorded for this clonotype. The chain couples TRBV7-8 to TRBJ2-7; 10 nucleotides align to TRBD1. The CDR3 spans 13 residues. Germline V gene sequence: CDR1 SGHVS, CDR2 FQNEAQ. Trimming at V came to 4 bases and at J to 3 bases, leaving 0 bases not matched to a gene. The CDR3 loop is CASSWTGGYEQYF. As DNA, the CDR3 is TGTGCCAGCAGCTGGACAGGGGGCTACGAGCAGTACTTC.

This chain uses TRBV20-1 with TRBJ2-1, with 9 bases fitting TRBD2. Germline V gives CDR1 DFQATT, CDR2 SNEGSKA (reference sequence). The CDR3 covers 14 residues. With V trimmed by 4 bases and J by 4 bases, 5 bases remained unmatched. The CDR3 is CSATLAGLYNEQFF. For the CDR3, the DNA is TGCAGTGCTACCCTAGCGGGGTTATACAATGAGCAGTTCTTC.

This chain connects TRBV20-1 to TRBJ2-3, with a tentative D call TRBD2 (5 bases). The germline gives CDR1 DFQATT, CDR2 SNEGSKA (reference sequence). The V gene lost 0 bases and the J gene lost 0 bases, with 10 bases spanning the gap. This CDR3 comprises 15 residues. The CDR3 reads CSARDHQRSTDTQYF. Here the CDR3 DNA reads TGCAGTGCTAGAGATCACCAGCGGAGCACAGATACGCAGTATTTT.

This clonotype was detected ten times or more. The J gene is TRBJ2-3, the V gene TRBV11-2, with TRBD1 matching over 8 bases. V shed 4 bases and J 8 bases; nucleotides not matched to a gene: 11. The germline CDR1 and CDR2 sequences are SGHAT and FQNNGV. The CDR3 has 15 residues. The CDR3 DNA follows: TGTGCCAGCAGCTCAACGACAGGGGCCGTGGGTACGCAGTATTTT. As protein: CASSSTTGAVGTQYF.

The chain uses TRBV3-1 and TRBJ1-1; D is unclear. CDR3 length: 15 residues. Trimming removed 4 bases at V and 6 bases at J, with 18 bases between. CDR1 is LGHDT, CDR2 YNNKEL, per germline (reference sequence). CDR3 residues: CASSPNFGLMAEAFF. CDR3 in DNA: TGTGCCAGCAGCCCGAACTTTGGGCTGATGGCTGAAGCTTTCTTT. Complete variable domain (other parts from reference TRBV3-1 and TRBJ1-1): DTAVSQTPKYLVTQMGNDKSIKCEQNLGHDTMYWYKQDSKKFLKIMFSYNNKELIINETVPNRFSPKSPDKAHLNLHINSLELGDSAVYFCASSPNFGLMAEAFFGQGTRLTVV.